What follows are 8 T cell receptor beta chains derived from one specimen sequenced in a study of cytomegalovirus exposure and HLA in healthy donors. With 60 Vbeta and 13 Jbeta primers, the PCR was carried out. The method was immunoSEQ multiplex PCR; TCRdb's version includes in-frame clones alone and lacks a portion of them. The sample shows some 130,000 clones, and approximately 1.7% sits with its ten largest clones. Material: PBMCs. The receptors stem from a woman in her thirties or forties in good health and CMV-seropositive.

Worth noting for this clone: A junction boundary mismatches the germline segment, possibly from a read error. The V gene is TRBV5-1, the J gene TRBJ2-3; no definite D call. Looked up from germline, CDR1 is SGHRS and CDR2 is YFSETQ. This CDR3 is built from 14 residues. CDR3 protein: CASCLAGETDTQYF. The CDR3 DNA is TGCGCCAGCTGCTTAGCCGGAGAGACAGATACGCAGTATTTT. The full variable domain, its missing parts supplied by reference TRBV5-1 and TRBJ2-3, is KAGVTQTPRYLIKTRGQQVTLSCSPISGHRSVSWYQQTPGQGLQFLFEYFSETQRNKGNFPGRFSGRQFSNSRSEMNVSTLELGDSALYLCASCLAGETDTQYFGPGTRLTVL.

The chain combines TRBV5-1 with TRBJ1-4, with 9 bases lining up with TRBD1. The CDR3 spans 15 residues. The trim removed 1 base at V and 6 bases at J, leaving 4 bases unmatched. Germline V gene data show CDR1 as SGHRS and CDR2 as YFSETQ. The CDR3 sequence is CASSLNRGRDEKLFF. CDR3 coding DNA: TGCGCCAGCAGCTTGAACAGGGGGCGGGATGAAAAACTGTTTTTT.

The gene calls are TRBV11-3 and TRBJ2-1, with TRBD2 as a possible D gene (5 bases). Trimming stripped 1 base from V and 4 bases from J, with 11 bases between. There are 15 residues in the CDR3. CDR1 is SGHNT, CDR2 YENEEA, per germline. The CDR3 loop reads CASSLAGSAYNEQFF. CDR3 sequence (DNA): TGTGCCAGCAGCTTAGCGGGGAGTGCGTACAATGAGCAGTTCTTC.

This chain joins TRBV13 and TRBJ1-2, with D perhaps matching TRBD1 (5 bases). CDR1 is PRHDT, CDR2 FYEKMQ, per germline (reference sequence). Trimming took 1 base from V and 5 from J, leaving 14 bases between them. The CDR3 totals 15 residues. The CDR3 DNA reads as TGTGCCAGCAGCTTAGTCAGCGGGGCAGGGTATGGCTACACCTTC. Protein product: CASSLVSGAGYGYTF.

The J gene is TRBJ2-2, the V gene TRBV5-1, with 8 bases fitting TRBD2. CDR1 SGHRS and CDR2 YFSETQ come from the germline V gene. The CDR3 loop spans 15 amino acids. The V segment lost 4 bases and the J segment 4 bases; nucleotides outside the gene matches: 6. In nucleotides, the CDR3 is TGCGCCAGCAGCAACCCTAGCGGGTTCACCGGGGAGCTGTTTTTT. Its translation is CASSNPSGFTGELFF.

Regarding this clone: Other DNA sequences of this sample code for an identical CDR3. The CDR3 DNA sequence: TGTGCCAGTAGCCCAGTCTGGGACAGCGTCTACGAGCAGTACTTC. Protein: CASSPVWDSVYEQYF. This chain uses TRBV6-5 with TRBJ2-7; 7 bases are shared with TRBD1. V shed 9 bases, J shed 3 bases, and the junction held 14 bases outside the gene matches. In germline, CDR1 is MNHEY, CDR2 SVGAGI. The CDR3 extends over 15 amino acids.

The chain uses TRBV11-2 and TRBJ2-7; tentatively, D is TRBD1 (6 bases). The CDR3 spans 13 residues. The ends were cut back, 5 bases at V and 3 bases at J, with 11 bases in the middle. The V gene's germline CDR1 is SGHAT and CDR2 FQNNGV. The CDR3, as DNA: TGTGCCAGCAGCCCCGGGACATTCTACGAGCAGTACTTC. It codes for CASSPGTFYEQYF.

The rearrangement uses TRBV5-1 and TRBJ2-1; D might be TRBD2 (5 bases). This CDR3 contains 14 residues. CDR1 and CDR2 (germline): SGHRS, YFSETQ. The V gene lost 1 base and the J gene lost 2 bases, with 7 bases spanning the gap. CDR3 sequence: CASSLTGTYNEQFF. CDR3 nucleotide sequence: TGCGCCAGCAGCTTGACCGGGACCTACAATGAGCAGTTCTTC.